This TCR beta chain was profiled in a study of CD8+ T cells in alopecia areata. Study in general: Each day, treated patients took oral tofacitinib twice, at 5 to 10 mg per dose.

Findings and caveats of the study: The study found that many expanded lesional clones persisted in scalp and blood during tofacitinib.

About this clone: The antigen is not known.

Isolated RNA was reverse transcribed into cDNA used as the sequencing template. Generated by immunoSEQ multiplex PCR, the TCRdb table keeps only in-frame clones and is missing some. The sample carries some 190,000 clones, approximately 51% recorded once. V lost 2 bases and J 0 bases, leaving 11 bases between the germline ends. The CDR3 is 14 residues long. The germline V gene has CDR1 GTSNPN and CDR2 SVGIG (reference sequence). Treatment: oral pan-JAK inhibitor, 5-10 mg twice daily. Sequences were derived from CD8+ T cells sorted from blood, sampled between weeks 51 and 54, from a patient treated with tofacitinib. The genes are TRBV30 and TRBJ2-7; D unclear. The clonotype originates from a human donor with alopecia areata. CDR3 amino acids: CAWSNSTFSYEQYF. The CDR3 DNA follows: TGTGCCTGGAGTAACTCGACCTTCTCCTACGAGCAGTACTTC.